A selection of T cell receptor beta chains follows, all from one sample in a study of cytomegalovirus exposure and HLA in healthy donors. Profiled with immunoSEQ multiplex PCR; TCRdb holds only in-frame clones, not every one. The data hold about 200,000 clones, with about 80% observed a single time. Sequenced material: PBMCs. The receptors here all came from a woman aged 25 to 45 in good health and CMV-seronegative. The CDR3 runs from the conserved cysteine through the conserved F or W. The D gene is left open where the match is weak. Rows give clone size only sometimes, using once, few, many, or a class for an expanded clone.

J,D,V,size,CDR3,DNA
TRBJ1-2,-,TRBV15,-,CATSQGTGSDGYTF,TGTGCCACCAGCCAAGGAACGGGGTCGGATGGCTACACCTTC
TRBJ1-5,-,TRBV4-2,few,CASSQVGTPSNQPQHF,TGTGCCAGCAGCCAAGTCGGGACACCTAGCAATCAGCCCCAGCATTTT
TRBJ1-3,-,TRBV30,-,CAWTQIGARPSSGNTIYF,TGTGCCTGGACTCAAATTGGGGCCAGACCTAGCTCTGGAAACACCATATATTTT
TRBJ1-4,TRBD1,TRBV15,-,CATSRARDRGLGNEKLFF,TGTGCCACCAGCAGAGCCCGGGACAGGGGGCTAGGTAATGAAAAACTGTTTTTT
TRBJ2-1,-,TRBV5-1,-,CASSWRQGVVNEQFF,TGCGCCAGCAGCTGGCGGCAGGGTGTGGTGAATGAGCAGTTCTTC
TRBJ1-1,-,TRBV5-1,-,CASSSSGVNTEAFF,TGCGCCAGCAGCTCCTCGGGGGTGAACACTGAAGCTTTCTTT
TRBJ2-2,-,TRBV6-5,-,CASRANTGELFF,TGTGCCAGCAGGGCAAACACCGGGGAGCTGTTTTTT
TRBJ2-7,-,TRBV18,-,CASSDRWASYEQYF,TGTGCCAGCTCCGACAGGTGGGCTTCCTACGAGCAGTACTTC
TRBJ2-7,-,TRBV19,-,CASSIHPVSSYEQYF,TGTGCCAGTAGCATTCATCCGGTGAGCTCCTACGAGCAGTACTTC
TRBJ1-3,-,TRBV5-1,-,CASSFGGAAGNTIYF,TGCGCCAGCAGCTTTGGGGGGGCAGCTGGAAACACCATATATTTT
TRBJ2-5,TRBD2,TRBV6-5,-,CASRLPGGKETQYF,TGTGCCAGCAGACTCCCCGGGGGGAAAGAGACCCAGTACTTC
TRBJ2-5,TRBD2,TRBV12-5,-,CASGFGILAEFQETQYF,TGTGCTAGTGGTTTTGGTATCCTAGCGGAATTCCAAGAGACCCAGTACTTC
TRBJ1-4,TRBD1,TRBV2,few,CASSRDRINEKLFF,TGTGCCAGCAGTCGGGACAGGATAAATGAAAAACTGTTTTTT
TRBJ2-7,-,TRBV19,-,CASSIERDADYEQYF,TGTGCCAGTAGTATAGAGCGGGACGCCGACTACGAGCAGTACTTC
TRBJ1-1,-,TRBV7-9,-,CASSSHQGSDTEAFF,TGTGCCAGCAGCTCACATCAGGGTAGTGACACTGAAGCTTTCTTT
TRBJ2-7,TRBD2,TRBV15,-,CATSVGTTTGYEQYF,TGTGCCACCAGCGTGGGGACTACCACCGGCTACGAGCAGTACTTC
TRBJ1-1,-,TRBV5-5,-,CASSSGTPTSAFF,TGTGCCAGCAGCTCCGGAACCCCGACTTCGGCTTTCTTT
TRBJ2-7,TRBD2,TRBV28,-,CASSPGTSGGWNEQYF,TGTGCCAGCAGTCCCGGGACTAGCGGGGGGTGGAACGAGCAGTACTTC
TRBJ2-4,-,TRBV28,-,CASSFEVRRPLAKNIQYF,TGTGCCAGCAGTTTTGAGGTCAGACGTCCCCTAGCCAAAAACATTCAGTACTTC
TRBJ2-5,TRBD2,TRBV19,-,CASSPAGVMYQETQYF,TGTGCCAGTAGCCCTGCGGGGGTGATGTACCAAGAGACCCAGTACTTC
TRBJ2-1,TRBD2,TRBV4-2,-,CASSQDLAGGYNEQFF,TGTGCCAGCAGCCAAGATCTAGCGGGGGGCTACAATGAGCAGTTCTTC
TRBJ2-3,TRBD1,TRBV18,-,CASSPLGGPTDTQYF,TGTGCCAGCTCACCTCTAGGGGGCCCCACAGATACGCAGTATTTT
TRBJ1-1,-,TRBV20-1,-,CSAGGDTEAFF,TGCAGTGCTGGGGGGGACACTGAAGCTTTCTTT
TRBJ2-7,-,TRBV5-7,-,CASSLGGREQYF,TGTGCCAGCAGCTTGGGAGGGCGCGAGCAGTACTTC
TRBJ2-7,-,TRBV7-9,-,CSSSFTRERQYF,TGTTCCAGCAGCTTTACGAGGGAAAGGCAGTACTTC
TRBJ2-1,-,TRBV6-1,-,CASSVGHGSYNEQFF,TGTGCCAGCAGTGTGGGACACGGTTCCTACAATGAGCAGTTCTTC
TRBJ1-1,-,TRBV6-6,-,CASSYTTLGSGTEAFF,TGTGCCAGCAGTTACACGACCCTCGGGTCTGGGACTGAAGCTTTCTTT
TRBJ2-7,-,TRBV18,-,CASSPTAGMVGYEQYF,TGTGCCAGCTCACCGACCGCAGGGATGGTTGGCTACGAGCAGTACTTC
TRBJ2-1,-,TRBV7-7,-,CASSPDSSLRTNEQFF,TGTGCTAGCAGCCCCGATTCATCCCTCAGGACAAATGAGCAGTTCTTC
TRBJ2-4,-,TRBV7-9,-,CASSLGDSPADIQYF,TGTGCCAGCAGCTTAGGAGACTCCCCTGCGGACATTCAGTACTTC
TRBJ2-7,-,TRBV19,-,CASSSGSYEQYF,TGTGCCAGTAGTAGCGGAAGCTACGAGCAGTACTTC